This TCR beta chain was profiled in a study of beta chain features in type 1 diabetes. Study at large: There was similarity between patients and healthy donors in age, gender and cell yields.

Of the isolated RNA, all was reverse transcribed, and so the sequenced material was expressed TCRB transcripts. Clones were sequenced by immunoSEQ multiplex PCR, and TCRdb holds only the in-frame ones, with some missing. Here the sample spans about 240,000 clones, 25% to 30% being singletons. The CDR3 sequence is 14 residues long. Trimming took 3 bases from V and 1 from J, leaving 9 bases between them. Germline values: CDR1 SGHRS, CDR2 YFSETQ. Study-wide findings and caveats: Fewer junction insertions and more nucleotide deletions appeared in type 1 diabetes patients.

One heparinised blood draw, averaging approximately 0.11 L, came from each donor. As for this clone: The target antigen is unknown.

The sequenced sample was central memory CD4+ T cells from blood. The TCR originated in a young man in good health. The gene calls are TRBV5-1 and TRBJ2-3, with D hard to call. In nucleotides, the CDR3 is TGCGCCAGCAGCTGGAGACTCGGCACAGATACGCAGTATTTT. Its protein is CASSWRLGTDTQYF.